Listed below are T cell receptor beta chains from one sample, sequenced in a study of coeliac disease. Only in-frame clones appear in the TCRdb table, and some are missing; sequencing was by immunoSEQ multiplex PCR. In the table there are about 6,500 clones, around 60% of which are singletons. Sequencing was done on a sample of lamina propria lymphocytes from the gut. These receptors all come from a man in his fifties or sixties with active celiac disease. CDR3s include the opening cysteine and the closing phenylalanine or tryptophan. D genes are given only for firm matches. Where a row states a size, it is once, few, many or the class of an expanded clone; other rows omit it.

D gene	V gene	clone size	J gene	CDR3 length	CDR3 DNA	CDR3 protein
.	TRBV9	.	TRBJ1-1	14	TGTGCCAGCAGCAGCTCACAGGGCGCCACTGAAGCTTTCTTT	CASSSSQGATEAFF
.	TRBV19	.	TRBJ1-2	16	TGTGCCAGTAGTATAGGCACTGGGACACCCGGTGATGGCTACACCTTC	CASSIGTGTPGDGYTF
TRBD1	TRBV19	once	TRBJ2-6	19	TGTGCCAGTAGCCAAGAGTCGGGACAGAGGATTTCTGGGGCCAACGTCCTGACTTTC	CASSQESGQRISGANVLTF
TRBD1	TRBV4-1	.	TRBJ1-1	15	TGCGCCAGCAGCCAAGATAGACAGGGGTCGAATGAAGCTTTCTTT	CASSQDRQGSNEAFF
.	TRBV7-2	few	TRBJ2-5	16	TGTGCCAGCAGCTTAGACGGGACTAGGGGGCGAGGGACCCAGTACTTC	CASSLDGTRGRGTQYF
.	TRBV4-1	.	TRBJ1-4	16	TGCGCCAGCAGCCAAGCGGGGAGGGGCCAAAATGAAAAACTGTTTTTT	CASSQAGRGQNEKLFF
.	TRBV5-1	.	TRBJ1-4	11	TGCGCCAGCAGCTTCAGGGAAAAACTGTTTTTT	CASSFREKLFF
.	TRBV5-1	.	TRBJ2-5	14	TGCGCCAGCAGCTTGGGGGGCAGGGGAGAGACCCAGTACTTC	CASSLGGRGETQYF
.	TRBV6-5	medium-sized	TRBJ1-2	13	TGTGCCAGTTCCTCAGGGACTAACTATGGCTACACCTTC	CASSSGTNYGYTF
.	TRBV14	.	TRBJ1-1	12	TGTGCCAGCAGCCGGCAGGGATTTGAAGCTTTCTTT	CASSRQGFEAFF
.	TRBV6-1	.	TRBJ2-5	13	TGTGCCAGCAGTCAGGACTATCAAGAGACCCAGTACTTC	CASSQDYQETQYF
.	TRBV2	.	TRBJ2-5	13	TGTGCCAGCAGTGAGGTAGACGGGGAGACCCAGTACTTC	CASSEVDGETQYF
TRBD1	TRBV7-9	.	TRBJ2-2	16	TGTGCCAGCAGCTTATGGCGGACAGGGAAAACCGGGGAGCTGTTTTTT	CASSLWRTGKTGELFF
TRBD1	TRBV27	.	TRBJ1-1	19	TGTACCAGCACCCCAAACCTGGGGGGACAGGGGGCAAGGAACACTGAAGCTTTCTTT	CTSTPNLGGQGARNTEAFF
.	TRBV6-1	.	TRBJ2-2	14	TGTGCCAGCAAATGGGACTTATACACCGGGGAGCTGTTTTTT	CASKWDLYTGELFF
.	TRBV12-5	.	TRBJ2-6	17	TGTGCTAGTGGTCGCCGGCCAGGACAAAGTCGGGCCAACGTCCTGACTTTC	CASGRRPGQSRANVLTF
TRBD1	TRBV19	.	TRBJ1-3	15	TGTGCCAGTAGTGTAGAGGGGGCGAGGGGAAACACCATATATTTT	CASSVEGARGNTIYF
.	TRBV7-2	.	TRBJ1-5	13	TGTGCCAGCAGCTCCTATAGCAATCAGCCCCAGCATTTT	CASSSYSNQPQHF
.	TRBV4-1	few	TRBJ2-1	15	TGCGCCAGCACCCATTTATTCGGGTATGGGAATGAGCAGTTCTTC	CASTHLFGYGNEQFF
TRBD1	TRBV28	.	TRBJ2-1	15	TGTGCCAGCAGTTTCTGGGGACAGGGTTACAATGAGCAGTTCTTC	CASSFWGQGYNEQFF
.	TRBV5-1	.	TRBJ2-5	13	TGCGCCAGCAGCTTGGAATTTGGGGAGACCCGGTACTTC	CASSLEFGETRYF
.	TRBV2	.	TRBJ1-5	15	TGTGCCACCTCTGGGGGGGGCAGGAGCAATCAGCCCCAGCATTTT	CATSGGGRSNQPQHF
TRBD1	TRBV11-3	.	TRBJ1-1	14	TGTGCCAGCAGCTCCCGGGACAGGGGCGCTGAAGCTTTCTTT	CASSSRDRGAEAFF
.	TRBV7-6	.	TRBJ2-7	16	TGTGCCAGCAGCCCCCCTCCCCTGGGGAGTGCGAACGAGCAGTACTTC	CASSPPPLGSANEQYF
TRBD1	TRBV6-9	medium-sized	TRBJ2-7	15	TGTGCCAGCAGTAACAGACAGGGTCCAACCTACGAGCAGTACTTC	CASSNRQGPTYEQYF
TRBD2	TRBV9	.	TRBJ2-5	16	TGTGCCAGCAGCGTAGGGGGACGGGGGGGAACAGAGACCCAGTACTTC	CASSVGGRGGTETQYF
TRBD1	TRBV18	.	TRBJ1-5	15	TGTGCCAGCTCACCAGGGGACAGGGGCAATCAGCCCCAGCATTTT	CASSPGDRGNQPQHF
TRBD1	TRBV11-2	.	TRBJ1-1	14	TGTGCCAGCAGCTTAGTCAGGGGGCTCACTGAAGCTTTCTTT	CASSLVRGLTEAFF
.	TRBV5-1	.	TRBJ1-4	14	TGCGCCAGCAGCTTGGGCGCTCCCCGGGAAAAACTGTTTTTT	CASSLGAPREKLFF
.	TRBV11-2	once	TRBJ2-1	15	TGTGCCAGCAGCTTAGGGGGGGGCGCCTACAATGAGCAGTTCTTC	CASSLGGGAYNEQFF
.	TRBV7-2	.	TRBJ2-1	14	TGTGCCAGCAGCTTAACCGGCCGAGCGAATGAGCAGTTCTTC	CASSLTGRANEQFF
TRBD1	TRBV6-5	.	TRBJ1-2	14	TGTGCCAGCAGTTACTCCGGACAGGGTTATGGCTACACCTTC	CASSYSGQGYGYTF
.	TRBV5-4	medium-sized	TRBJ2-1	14	TGTGCCAGCAGCTTGTCGTCTAGCGTTCATGAGCAGTTCTTC	CASSLSSSVHEQFF
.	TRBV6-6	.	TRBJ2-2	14	TGTGCCAGCACCCAATTGAGGGACACCGGGGAGCTGTTTTTT	CASTQLRDTGELFF
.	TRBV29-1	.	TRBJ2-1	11	TGCAGCGCTGGACTAGACAGGGAGCAGTTCTTC	CSAGLDREQFF
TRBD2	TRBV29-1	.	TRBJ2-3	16	TGCAGCGTGGTCACACTAGCGGGGGGGCCCACAGATACGCAGTATTTT	CSVVTLAGGPTDTQYF
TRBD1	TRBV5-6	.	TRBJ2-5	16	TGTGCCAGCAGCTCCCCAAAGACAGGGTTCAGGGAGACCCAGTACTTC	CASSSPKTGFRETQYF
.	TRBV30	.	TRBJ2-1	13	TGTGCCTCGGAGGGGGGGGCTGGGAATGAGCAGTTCTTC	CASEGGAGNEQFF
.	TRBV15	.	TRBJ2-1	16	TGTGCCACCAGCAGAGATGGAGGAGCTAGCGCTGATGAGCAGTTCTTC	CATSRDGGASADEQFF
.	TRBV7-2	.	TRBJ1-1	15	TGTGCCAGCAGCCAGATGGGGGGAGGGAAGGCTGAAGCTTTCTTT	CASSQMGGGKAEAFF
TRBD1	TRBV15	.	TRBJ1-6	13	TGTGCCACCAGCAGAGGACAGGGGTCACCCCTCCACTTT	CATSRGQGSPLHF
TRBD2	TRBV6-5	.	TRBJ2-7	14	TGTGCCAGCAGTCGACACGGACTAGCCATCGAGCAGTACTTC	CASSRHGLAIEQYF
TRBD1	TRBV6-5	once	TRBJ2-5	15	TGTGCCAGCAGTTACTGGCAGGGGGCGGGGGAGACCCAGTACTTC	CASSYWQGAGETQYF
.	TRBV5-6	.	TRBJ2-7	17	TGTGCCAGCAGCTTGGCATCTGGCGGGGCGAGCTCCTACGAGCAGTACTTC	CASSLASGGASSYEQYF
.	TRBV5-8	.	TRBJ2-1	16	TGTGCCAGCAGCTTTCATTCAGGAAGCTCCTACAATGAGCAGTTCTTC	CASSFHSGSSYNEQFF
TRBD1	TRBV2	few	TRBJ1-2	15	TGTGCCAGCAGCCCCATCCCGGGACAGGGATCGGCTGCCACCTTC	CASSPIPGQGSAATF
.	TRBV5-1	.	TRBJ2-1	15	TGCGCCAGCAGCCGGACTTTTAAGGGCAGGAATGAGCAGTTCTTC	CASSRTFKGRNEQFF
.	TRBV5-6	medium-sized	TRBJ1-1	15	TGTGCCAGCAGCTTGGGGGGTGCACACAGGTATGAAGCTTTCTTT	CASSLGGAHRYEAFF
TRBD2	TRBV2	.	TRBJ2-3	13	TGTGCCAGCAGGGGACTAGTTCCAGATACGCAGTATTTT	CASRGLVPDTQYF
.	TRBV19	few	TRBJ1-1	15	TGTGCCAGTAGTCTTTCAAGGCTGGAGGGCACTGAAGCTTTCTTT	CASSLSRLEGTEAFF